This T cell receptor beta chain originates from a study of blood T cells in healthy people across ages. At the level of the study: Template switching recovered approximately one barcoded beta molecule for every two T cells.

Using a J-beta primer mix together with a sample-barcoded 5' primer, a second PCR was run for roughly 6 to 12 cycles. TCRdb reanalysed the 5' RACE reads using MiXCR and keeps one entry per CDR3 protein. Of over 550,000 distinct CDR3 sequences listed, about 30% are singletons. This clonotype appeared many times. Its target is unknown. Notes on the study in general: PBMCs went unsorted, and a conclusive naive versus antigen-experienced comparison was therefore prevented. Long-lived and aged donors differed, with more naive CD4+ cells and higher diversity in the long-lived.

This receptor was obtained from an elderly woman in good health. Sample: blood.

The CDR3 is CASSSTSGGTTQYF. In DNA form, the CDR3 reads TGTGCCAGCAGCTCGACTAGCGGGGGGACTACCCAGTACTTC. The V and J genes are TRBV7-2 and TRBJ2-5; 13 nucleotides align to TRBD2. The germline gives CDR1 SGHTA, CDR2 FQGNSA. The V and J ends lost 4 bases and 8 bases, in that order; junction bases with no gene match: 4. The CDR3 has 14 amino acids.